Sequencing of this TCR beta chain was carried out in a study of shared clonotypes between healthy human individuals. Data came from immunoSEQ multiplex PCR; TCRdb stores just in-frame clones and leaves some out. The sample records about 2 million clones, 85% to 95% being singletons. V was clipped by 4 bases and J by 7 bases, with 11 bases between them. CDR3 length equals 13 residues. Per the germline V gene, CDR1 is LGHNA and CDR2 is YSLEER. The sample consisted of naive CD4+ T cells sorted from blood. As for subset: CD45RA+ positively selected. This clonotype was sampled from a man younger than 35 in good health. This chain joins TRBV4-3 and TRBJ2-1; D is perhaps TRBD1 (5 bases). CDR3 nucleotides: TGCGCCAGCAGCCGCATAACAGGAAATGAGCAGTTCTTC. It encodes CASSRITGNEQFF.